Detailed here is one TCR beta chain. Per the germline V gene, CDR1 is MNHEY and CDR2 is SMNVEV (reference sequence). The CDR3 has 17 residues. The data stem from a study of T cells expressing NK-cell markers. TCRdb re-called the 5' RACE reads; every CDR3 protein appears as one record, without DNA. This listing includes about 460,000 distinct CDR3 sequences. V gene TRBV27 combines with J gene TRBJ2-5; TCRdb selects TRBD2, and the lack of DNA leaves this call unchecked. The sequenced sample was blood T cells: a sorted CD56 or NKG2C T cell subset, CD4+ or CD8+ T cells, or bulk PBMC T cells (not recorded which). The source of this sequence is a woman aged 45 to 65 in good health. CDR3 sequence: CASSSARTSGSEETQYF.